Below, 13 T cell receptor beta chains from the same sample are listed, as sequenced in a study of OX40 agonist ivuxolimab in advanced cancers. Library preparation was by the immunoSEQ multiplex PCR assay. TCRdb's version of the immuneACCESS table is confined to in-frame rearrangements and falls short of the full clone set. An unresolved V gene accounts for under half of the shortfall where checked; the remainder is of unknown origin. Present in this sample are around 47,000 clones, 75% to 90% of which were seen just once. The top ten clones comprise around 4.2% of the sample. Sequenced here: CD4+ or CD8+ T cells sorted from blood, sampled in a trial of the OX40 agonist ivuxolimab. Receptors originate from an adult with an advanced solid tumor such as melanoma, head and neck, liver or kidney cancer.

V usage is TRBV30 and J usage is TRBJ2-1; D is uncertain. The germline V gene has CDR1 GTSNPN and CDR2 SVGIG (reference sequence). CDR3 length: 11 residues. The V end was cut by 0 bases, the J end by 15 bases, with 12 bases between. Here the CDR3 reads CAWSVKWAVFF. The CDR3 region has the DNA TGTGCCTGGAGTGTAAAGTGGGCCGTGTTCTTC.

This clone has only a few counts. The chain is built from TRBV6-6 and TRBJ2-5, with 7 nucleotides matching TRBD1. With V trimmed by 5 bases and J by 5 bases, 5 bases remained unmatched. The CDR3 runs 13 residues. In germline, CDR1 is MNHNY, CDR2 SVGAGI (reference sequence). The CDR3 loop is CASSRDSFETQYF. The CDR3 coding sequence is TGTGCCAGCAGTAGGGACAGCTTCGAGACCCAGTACTTC.

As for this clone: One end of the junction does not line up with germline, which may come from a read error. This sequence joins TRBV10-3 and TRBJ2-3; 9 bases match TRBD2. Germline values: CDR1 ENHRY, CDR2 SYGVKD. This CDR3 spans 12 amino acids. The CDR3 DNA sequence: TGTGCCATCAGTGTAGAAGCGGGAGGAATGGATTTT. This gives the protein CAISVEAGGMDF.

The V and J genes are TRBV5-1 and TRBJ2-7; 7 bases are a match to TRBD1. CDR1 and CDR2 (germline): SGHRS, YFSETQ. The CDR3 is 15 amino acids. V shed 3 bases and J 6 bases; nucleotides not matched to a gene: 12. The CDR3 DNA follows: TGCGCCAGCAGCTACGGCGACAGGGACGCCCTCGAGCAGTACTTC. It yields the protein CASSYGDRDALEQYF.

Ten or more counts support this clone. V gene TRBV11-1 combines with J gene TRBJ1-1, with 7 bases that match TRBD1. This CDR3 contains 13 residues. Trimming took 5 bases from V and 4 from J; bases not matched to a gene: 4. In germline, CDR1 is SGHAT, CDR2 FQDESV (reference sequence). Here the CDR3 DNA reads TGTGCCAGCAGCCTGACAGGGACCACTGAAGCTTTCTTT. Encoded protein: CASSLTGTTEAFF. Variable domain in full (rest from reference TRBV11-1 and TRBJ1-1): EAEVAQSPRYKITEKSQAVAFWCDPISGHATLYWYRQILGQGPELLVQFQDESVVDDSQLPKDRFSAERLKGVDSTLKIQPAELGDSAMYLCASSLTGTTEAFFGQGTRLTVV.

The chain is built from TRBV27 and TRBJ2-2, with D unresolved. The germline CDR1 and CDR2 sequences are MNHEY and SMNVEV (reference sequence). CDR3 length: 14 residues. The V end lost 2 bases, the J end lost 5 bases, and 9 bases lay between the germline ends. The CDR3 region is CASSLKLVTGELFF. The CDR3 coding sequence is TGTGCCAGCAGTTTAAAGTTGGTTACCGGGGAGCTGTTTTTT.

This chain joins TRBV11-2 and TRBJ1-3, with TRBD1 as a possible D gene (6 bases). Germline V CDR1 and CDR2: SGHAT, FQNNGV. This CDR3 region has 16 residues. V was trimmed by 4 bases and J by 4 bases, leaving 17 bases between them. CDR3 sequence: CASSSAGGRSGNTIYF. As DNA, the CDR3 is TGTGCCAGCAGCTCAGCCGGGGGGCGAAGCGGAAACACCATATATTTT. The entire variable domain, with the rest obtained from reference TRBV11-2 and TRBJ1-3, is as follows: EAGVAQSPRYKIIEKRQSVAFWCNPISGHATLYWYQQILGQGPKLLIQFQNNGVVDDSQLPKDRFSAERLKGVDSTLKIQPAKLEDSAVYLCASSSAGGRSGNTIYFGEGSWLTVV.

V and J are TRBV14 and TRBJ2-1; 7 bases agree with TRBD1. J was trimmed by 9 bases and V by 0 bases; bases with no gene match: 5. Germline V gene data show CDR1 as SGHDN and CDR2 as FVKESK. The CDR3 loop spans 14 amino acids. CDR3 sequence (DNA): TGTGCCAGCAGCCAAGATAGGGGGCCAATTGAGCAGTTCTTC. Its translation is CASSQDRGPIEQFF.

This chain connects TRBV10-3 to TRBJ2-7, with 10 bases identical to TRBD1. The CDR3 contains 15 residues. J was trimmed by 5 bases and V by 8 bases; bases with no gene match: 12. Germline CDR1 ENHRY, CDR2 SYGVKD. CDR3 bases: TGTGCCATCGGAAAAGCCGGGACAGGGGCGGACGAGCAGTACTTC. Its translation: CAIGKAGTGADEQYF.

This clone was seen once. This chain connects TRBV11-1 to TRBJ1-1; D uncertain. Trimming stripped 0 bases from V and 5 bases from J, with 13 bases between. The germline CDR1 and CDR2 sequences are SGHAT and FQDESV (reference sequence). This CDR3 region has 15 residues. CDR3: CASSLAHSPGTEAFF. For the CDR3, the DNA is TGTGCCAGCAGCTTAGCTCACTCCCCCGGAACTGAAGCTTTCTTT.

CDR3 sequence: CASSLPQGNEQFF. DNA of the CDR3: TGTGCCAGCAGCTTGCCCCAGGGCAATGAGCAGTTCTTC. V usage is TRBV5-4 and J usage is TRBJ2-1; possibly TRBD1 for D (5 bases). Trimming took 1 base from V and 6 from J, leaving 8 bases between them. Looked up from germline, CDR1 is SGHNT and CDR2 is YYREEE (reference sequence). This CDR3 is 13 amino acids long.

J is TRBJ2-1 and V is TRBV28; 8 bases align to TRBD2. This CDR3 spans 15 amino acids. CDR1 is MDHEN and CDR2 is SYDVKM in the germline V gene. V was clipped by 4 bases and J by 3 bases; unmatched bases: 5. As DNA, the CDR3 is TGTGCCAGCAGTTCGCCTGCGGGGGGCTACAATGAGCAGTTCTTC. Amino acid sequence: CASSSPAGGYNEQFF.

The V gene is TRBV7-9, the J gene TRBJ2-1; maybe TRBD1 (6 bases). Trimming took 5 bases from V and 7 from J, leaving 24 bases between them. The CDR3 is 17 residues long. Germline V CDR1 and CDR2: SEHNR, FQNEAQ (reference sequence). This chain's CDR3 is CASSPPEARGQFNEQFF. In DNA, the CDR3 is TGTGCCAGCAGCCCTCCCGAGGCCCGAGGACAGTTTAATGAGCAGTTCTTC.